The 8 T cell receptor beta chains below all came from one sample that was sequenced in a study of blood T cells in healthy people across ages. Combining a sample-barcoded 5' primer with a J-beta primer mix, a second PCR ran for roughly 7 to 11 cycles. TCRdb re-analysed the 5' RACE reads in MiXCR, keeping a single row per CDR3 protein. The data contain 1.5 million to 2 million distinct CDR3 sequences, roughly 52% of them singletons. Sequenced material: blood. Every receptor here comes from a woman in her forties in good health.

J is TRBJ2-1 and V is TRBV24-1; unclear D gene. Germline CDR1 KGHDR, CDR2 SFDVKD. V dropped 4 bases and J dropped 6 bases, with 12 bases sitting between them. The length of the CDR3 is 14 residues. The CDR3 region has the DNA TGTGCCACCAGTGACACCGGACGGCTCAATGAGCAGTTCTTC. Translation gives CATSDTGRLNEQFF.

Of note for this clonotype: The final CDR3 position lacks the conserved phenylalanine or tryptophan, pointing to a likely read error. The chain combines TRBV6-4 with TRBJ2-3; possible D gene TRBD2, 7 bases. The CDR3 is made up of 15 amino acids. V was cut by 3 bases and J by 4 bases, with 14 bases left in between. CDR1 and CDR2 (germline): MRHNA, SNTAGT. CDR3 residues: CASSENAGAADTQYL. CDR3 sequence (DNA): TGTGCCAGCAGTGAAAACGCGGGGGCCGCAGATACGCAGTATCTT.

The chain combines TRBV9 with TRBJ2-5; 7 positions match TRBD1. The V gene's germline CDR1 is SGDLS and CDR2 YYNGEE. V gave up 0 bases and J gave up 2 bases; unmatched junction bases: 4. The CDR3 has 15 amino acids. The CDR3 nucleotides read TGTGCCAGCAGCGTAGAGGGGGCCCCACAAGAGACCCAGTACTTC. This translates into CASSVEGAPQETQYF.

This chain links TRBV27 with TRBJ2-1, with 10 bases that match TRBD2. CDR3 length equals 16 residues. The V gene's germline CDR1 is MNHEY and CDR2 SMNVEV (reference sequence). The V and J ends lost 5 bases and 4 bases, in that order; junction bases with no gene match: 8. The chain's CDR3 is CASSPSRAGGYNEQFF. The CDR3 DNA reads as TGTGCCAGCAGTCCCTCTCGAGCGGGGGGGTACAATGAGCAGTTCTTC.

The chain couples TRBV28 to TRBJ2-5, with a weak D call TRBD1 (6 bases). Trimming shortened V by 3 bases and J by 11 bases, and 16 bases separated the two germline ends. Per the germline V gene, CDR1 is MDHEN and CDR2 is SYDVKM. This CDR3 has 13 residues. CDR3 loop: CASSFVAGVGQYF. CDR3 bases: TGTGCCAGCAGTTTTGTGGCAGGGGTGGGGCAGTACTTC.

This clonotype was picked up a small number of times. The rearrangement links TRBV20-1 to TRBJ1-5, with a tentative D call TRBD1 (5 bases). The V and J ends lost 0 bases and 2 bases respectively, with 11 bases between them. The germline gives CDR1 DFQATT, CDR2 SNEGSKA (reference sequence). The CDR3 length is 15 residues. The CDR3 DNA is TGCAGTGCTAGAGATCAGGGACCGGGCAATCAGCCCCAGCATTTT. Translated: CSARDQGPGNQPQHF.

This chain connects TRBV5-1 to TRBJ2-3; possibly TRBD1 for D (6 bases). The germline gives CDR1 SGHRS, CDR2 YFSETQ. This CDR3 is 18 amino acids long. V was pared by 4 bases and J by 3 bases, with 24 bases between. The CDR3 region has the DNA TGCGCCAGCAGCCGGGCCACAGGGCTGGTAGAGGGAACAGATACGCAGTATTTT. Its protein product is CASSRATGLVEGTDTQYF.

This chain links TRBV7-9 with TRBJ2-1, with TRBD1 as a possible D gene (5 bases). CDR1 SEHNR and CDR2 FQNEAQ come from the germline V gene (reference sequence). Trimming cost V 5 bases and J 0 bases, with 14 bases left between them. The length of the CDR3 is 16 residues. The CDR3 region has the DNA TGTGCCAGCAGCCCCTCAGGGATCAGCTCCTACAATGAGCAGTTCTTC. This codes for CASSPSGISSYNEQFF.